Described below is a single T cell receptor (beta chain) sequence and its context. This entry comes from a study of T cell changes during pregnancy in multiple sclerosis. Using immunoSEQ multiplex PCR, the repertoire was profiled, and TCRdb retains in-frame clones only, with some absent. This sample has 25,000 to 30,000 clones, with 75% to 90% found just once. Germline V gene data show CDR1 as SQVTM and CDR2 as ANQGSEA. The V segment lost 1 base and the J segment 0 bases; nucleotides outside the gene matches: 4. There are 16 residues in the CDR3. The TCR originated in a female donor with multiple sclerosis, enrolled in a pregnancy study. Sequences were derived from CD4+ T cells from peripheral blood mononuclear cells, sampled in the second trimester of pregnancy. The chain recombines TRBV29-1 with TRBJ2-1, with 9 nucleotides matching TRBD2. CDR3 in amino acids: CSVEVGRGGSYNEQFF. CDR3 nucleotide sequence: TGCAGCGTTGAAGTTGGGCGGGGGGGCTCCTACAATGAGCAGTTCTTC.